Below, one T cell receptor beta chain is given with its context. Antigen specificity is unknown. The data derive from a study of identifying expanded T cells in peripheral blood. General study points: Variance in clone template counts between approximately two-week samples significantly increased with total template count across all healthy donors.

This table comes from immunoSEQ multiplex PCR, and its TCRdb copy is limited to in-frame clones, with some not included. This table holds some 120,000 clones, around 84% found once. V was shortened by 0 bases and J by 4 bases, with 10 bases between the two germline ends. There are 15 residues in the CDR3. Germline lookup yields CDR1 SGHKS and CDR2 YYEKEE (reference sequence). This chain joins TRBV5-5 and TRBJ1-4, with D possibly being TRBD1 (6 bases). The receptor was derived from a person aged 18 to 69 in good health. Material for sequencing was blood. The CDR3 spells CASSLGTARNEKLFF. CDR3 nucleotides: TGTGCCAGCAGCTTGGGGACAGCTCGTAATGAAAAACTGTTTTTT.